This T cell receptor beta chain was profiled in a study of OX40 agonist ivuxolimab in advanced cancers. Study background: Ivuxolimab, an agonist antibody against OX40 (CD134), was given to patients.

Points on this clone: The antigen is not known.

Study-level findings and limits: The study did not work out the antigen specificity of the expanded peripheral T cells. By week 6 at 0.1 to 3.0 mg/kg, blood CD4+ and CD8+ T cells had expanded clonally.

Clones were read by immunoSEQ multiplex PCR, and TCRdb kept only the in-frame ones, dropping some. The data show 56,000 or so clones, 65% to 85% seen once. The investigators sampled blood at baseline, at cycle 4 day 1, and at cycle 7 day 1. The TCR originated in an adult with an advanced solid tumor such as melanoma, head and neck, liver or kidney cancer. The material was CD4+ or CD8+ T cells sorted from blood, obtained in a trial of the OX40 agonist ivuxolimab.

The CDR3 loop is CASSRAERGAFF. CDR3 nucleotides: TGTGCCAGCAGCCGAGCCGAGCGCGGGGCTTTCTTT. The chain carries TRBV13 and TRBJ1-1; D gene uncertain. The CDR3 contains 12 residues. Trimming removed 5 bases from V and 11 bases from J, with 15 bases in between. Germline CDR1 and CDR2: PRHDT and FYEKMQ (reference sequence).